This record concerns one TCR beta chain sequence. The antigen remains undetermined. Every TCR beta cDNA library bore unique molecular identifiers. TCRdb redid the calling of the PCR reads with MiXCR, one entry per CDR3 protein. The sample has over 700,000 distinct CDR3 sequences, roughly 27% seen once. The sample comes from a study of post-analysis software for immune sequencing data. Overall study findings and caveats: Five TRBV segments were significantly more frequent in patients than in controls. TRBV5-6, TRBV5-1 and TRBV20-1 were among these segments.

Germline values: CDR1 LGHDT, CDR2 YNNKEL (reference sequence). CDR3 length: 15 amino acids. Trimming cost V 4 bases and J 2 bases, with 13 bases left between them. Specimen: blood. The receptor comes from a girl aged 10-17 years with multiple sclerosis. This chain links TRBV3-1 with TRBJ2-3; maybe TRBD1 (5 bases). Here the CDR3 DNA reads TGTGCCAGCAGCCTTCGACCAGGGATCACAGATACGCAGTATTTT. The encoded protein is CASSLRPGITDTQYF.